This T cell receptor beta chain comes out of a study of cytomegalovirus exposure and HLA in healthy donors. Germline V gene lookup returns CDR1 LNHNV and CDR2 YYDKDF (reference sequence). The CDR3 loop spans 15 amino acids. Deletions cut 3 bases from V and 0 bases from J, with 9 bases between. Notes on the study in general: Reportedly, fewer N-insertions than the approximately 700-donor mean appeared in an Asian-associated ancestry cluster in a later analysis.

This clone was detected a few times. Its antigen is undetermined. In the PCR, 60 Vbeta and 13 Jbeta primers were used. The assay was immunoSEQ multiplex PCR, and TCRdb's table has in-frame clones only and misses some. The profile shows about 180,000 clones, over 70% of them singletons. The J gene is TRBJ2-4, the V gene TRBV15; D ambiguous. The sequenced sample consisted of PBMCs. The TCR comes from a woman aged 45-65 years in good health and CMV-seronegative. As DNA, the CDR3 is TGTGCCACCAGCAGCCCCGCGGAAGCCAAAAACATTCAGTACTTC. It translates to CATSSPAEAKNIQYF. Looking up the rest from reference TRBV15 and TRBJ2-4 gives the full variable domain: DAMVIQNPRYQVTQFGKPVTLSCSQTLNHNVMYWYQQKSSQAPKLLFHYYDKDFNNEADTPDNFQSRRPNTSFCFLDIRSPGLGDTAMYLCATSSPAEAKNIQYFGAGTRLSVL.